This T cell receptor (beta chain) derives from a study of cytotoxic CD8 clonotypes in ibrutinib-treated CLL. On the study more broadly: Patients: roughly ten relapsed/refractory, more than 14 treatment-naive, some 18 IGHV unmutated. Partial responders around 24, complete 2; around twelve progressed and some 15 stayed in remission by median roughly 5.5 years. Study conclusions and caveats: A difference in sampling times existed between sustained-remission and progressing patients. Public clonotypes proved infrequent, and on treatment they shrank or remained steady.

As for this clone: The antigen is not known.

The CDR3 runs to 17 residues. The germline V gene encodes CDR1 SGHRS and CDR2 YFSETQ. The J segment lost 5 bases and the V segment lost 0 bases, leaving 14 bases of the junction unmatched. Profiling relied on immunoSEQ multiplex PCR, and the TCRdb table lists in-frame clones only, not all of them. The sample includes around 50,000 clones, about three fifths of them seen just once. This specimen consisted of PBMCs, obtained after 24 months of ibrutinib treatment. This sequence originates from a human donor with chronic lymphocytic leukemia. The chain joins TRBV5-1 to TRBJ2-7, with 7 bases matching TRBD2. The CDR3 DNA sequence: TGCGCCAGCAGCTTGGCTCCAGCGGGGCCCCCTAAGGACGAGCAGTACTTC. Its protein is CASSLAPAGPPKDEQYF.